This TCR beta chain was identified in a study of beta chain features in type 1 diabetes. TCRB transcripts that were expressed got sequenced, as all of the isolated RNA had been reverse transcribed. The repertoire was sequenced with immunoSEQ multiplex PCR; TCRdb's copy has only in-frame clones and lacks some. The data hold 400,000 to 450,000 clones, with roughly 13% observed a single time. Germline CDR1 reads ENHRY; CDR2 reads SYGVKD. CDR3 length: 16 amino acids. The junction had 3 bases not matched to a gene; V was cut back by 2 bases and J by 2 bases. To note about this clone: Its antigen is undetermined.

Cell sorting via CD45RO/CCR7/CD25/CD127/CD95/CD27 was performed to obtain CD4+ naive, central memory, regulatory and stem cell-like memory cells. Study conclusions and caveats: The naive, central memory and Treg TCRB repertoires looked more alike in patients than they did in healthy donors. When cDNA is sequenced, cells with high TCR expression could be over-represented. Among type 1 diabetes patients, VDJ junctions had fewer insertions and more deletions.

The clonotype comes from a man aged 30 to 45 in good health. Sequencing was performed on naive CD4+ T cells from blood. This sequence joins TRBV10-3 and TRBJ2-1, with TRBD2 matching over 10 bases. Written as DNA, the CDR3 is TGTGCCATCAGTGAGCAAAGCGGGAGGGCCTACAATGAGCAGTTCTTC. Translating it yields CAISEQSGRAYNEQFF.